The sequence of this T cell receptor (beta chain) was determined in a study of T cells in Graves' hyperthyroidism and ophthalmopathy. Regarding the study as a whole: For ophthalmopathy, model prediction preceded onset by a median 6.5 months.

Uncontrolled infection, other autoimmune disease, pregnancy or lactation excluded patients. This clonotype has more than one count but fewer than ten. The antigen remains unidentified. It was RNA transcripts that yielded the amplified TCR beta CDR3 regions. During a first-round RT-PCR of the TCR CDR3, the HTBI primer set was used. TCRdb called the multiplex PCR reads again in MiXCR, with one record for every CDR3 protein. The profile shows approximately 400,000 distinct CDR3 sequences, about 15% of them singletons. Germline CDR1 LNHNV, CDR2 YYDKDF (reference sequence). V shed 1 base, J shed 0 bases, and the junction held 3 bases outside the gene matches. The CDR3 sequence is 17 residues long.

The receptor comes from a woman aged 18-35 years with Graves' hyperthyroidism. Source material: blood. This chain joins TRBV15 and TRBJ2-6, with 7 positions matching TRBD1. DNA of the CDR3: TGTGCCACCAGCAGAGGGACAGGCGACTCTGGGGCCAACGTCCTGACTTTC. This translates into CATSRGTGDSGANVLTF.